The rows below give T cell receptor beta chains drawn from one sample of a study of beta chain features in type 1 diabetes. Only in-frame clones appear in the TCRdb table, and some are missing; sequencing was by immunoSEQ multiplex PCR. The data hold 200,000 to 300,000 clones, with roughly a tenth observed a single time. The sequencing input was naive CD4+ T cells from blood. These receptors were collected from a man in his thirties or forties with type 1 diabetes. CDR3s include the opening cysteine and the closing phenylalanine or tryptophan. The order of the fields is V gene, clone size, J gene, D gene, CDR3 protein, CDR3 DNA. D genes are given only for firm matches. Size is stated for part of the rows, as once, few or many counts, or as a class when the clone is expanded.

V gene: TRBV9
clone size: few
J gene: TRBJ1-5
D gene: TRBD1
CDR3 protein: CASSVEVRGYHQPQHF
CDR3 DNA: TGTGCCAGCAGCGTAGAGGTCAGGGGGTATCATCAGCCCCAGCATTTT

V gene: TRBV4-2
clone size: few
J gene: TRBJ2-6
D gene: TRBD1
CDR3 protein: CASSPGTGSSGANVLTF
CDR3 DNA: TGTGCCAGCAGCCCTGGGACAGGGAGCTCTGGGGCCAACGTCCTGACTTTC

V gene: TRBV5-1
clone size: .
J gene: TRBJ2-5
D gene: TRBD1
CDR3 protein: CASSVGQGPETQYF
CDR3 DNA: TGCGCCAGCAGCGTCGGACAGGGCCCGGAGACCCAGTACTTC

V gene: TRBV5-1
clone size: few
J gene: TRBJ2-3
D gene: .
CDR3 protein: CASSLGSRRTDTQYF
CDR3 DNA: TGCGCCAGCAGCTTGGGAAGCCGAAGAACAGATACGCAGTATTTT

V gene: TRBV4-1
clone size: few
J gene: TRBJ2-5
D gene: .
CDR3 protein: CASSQDRSQGFGQYF
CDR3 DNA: TGCGCCAGCAGCCAAGATCGGTCCCAGGGTTTTGGCCAGTACTTC

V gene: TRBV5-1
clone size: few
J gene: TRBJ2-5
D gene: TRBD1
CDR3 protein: CASSQNPGTGKETQYF
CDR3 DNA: TGCGCCAGCAGCCAGAACCCCGGGACAGGGAAAGAGACCCAGTACTTC

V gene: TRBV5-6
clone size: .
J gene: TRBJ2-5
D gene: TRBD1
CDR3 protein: CASSAQGYQETQYF
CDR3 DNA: TGTGCCAGCAGCGCACAGGGGTACCAAGAGACCCAGTACTTC

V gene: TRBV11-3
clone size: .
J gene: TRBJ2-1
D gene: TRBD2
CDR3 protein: CASSPLAGGVNEQFF
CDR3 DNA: TGTGCCAGCAGCCCCCTCGCGGGGGGAGTCAATGAGCAGTTCTTC

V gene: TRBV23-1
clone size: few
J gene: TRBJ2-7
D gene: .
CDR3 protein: CASTPMGSRGPYEQYF
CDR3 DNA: TGCGCCAGCACCCCGATGGGATCCAGGGGCCCCTACGAGCAGTACTTC

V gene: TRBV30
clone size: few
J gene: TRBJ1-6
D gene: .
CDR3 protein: CAWSNRGQGLDYNSPLHF
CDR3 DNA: TGTGCCTGGAGCAATCGCGGTCAGGGGCTCGACTATAATTCACCCCTCCACTTT

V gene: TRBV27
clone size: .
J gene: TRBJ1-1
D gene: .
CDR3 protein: CASSTGLNTEAFF
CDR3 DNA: TGTGCCAGCTCGACGGGTCTGAACACTGAAGCTTTCTTT

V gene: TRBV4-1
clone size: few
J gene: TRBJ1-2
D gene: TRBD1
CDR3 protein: CASSQEGYGTGGYTF
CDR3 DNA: TGCGCCAGCAGCCAAGAGGGGTACGGGACAGGAGGCTACACCTTC

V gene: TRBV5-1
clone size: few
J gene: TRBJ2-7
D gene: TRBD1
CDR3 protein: CASSPGQGNEQYF
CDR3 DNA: TGCGCCAGCAGCCCCGGACAGGGCAACGAGCAGTACTTC

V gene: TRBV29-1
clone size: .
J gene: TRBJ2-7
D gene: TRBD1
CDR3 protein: CSVGDRGISYEQYF
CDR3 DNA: TGCAGCGTCGGGGACAGGGGAATATCCTACGAGCAGTACTTC

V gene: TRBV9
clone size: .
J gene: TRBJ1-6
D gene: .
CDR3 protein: CASSGTNESPLHF
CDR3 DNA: TGTGCCAGCTCCGGGACAAATGAGTCACCCCTCCACTTT

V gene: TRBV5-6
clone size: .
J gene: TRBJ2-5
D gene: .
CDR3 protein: CASSSAGARETQYF
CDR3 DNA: TGTGCCAGCAGCTCCGCGGGGGCCCGAGAGACCCAGTACTTC

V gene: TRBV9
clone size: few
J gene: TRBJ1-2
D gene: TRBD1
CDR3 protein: CASSVYWDSRGGYTF
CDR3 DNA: TGTGCCAGCAGCGTTTATTGGGACAGTCGGGGTGGCTACACCTTC

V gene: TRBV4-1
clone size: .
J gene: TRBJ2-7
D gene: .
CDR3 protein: CASSHLQGTITYEQYF
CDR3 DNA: TGCGCCAGCAGCCACTTACAGGGTACGATAACCTACGAGCAGTACTTC

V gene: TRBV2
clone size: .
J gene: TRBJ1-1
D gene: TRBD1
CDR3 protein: CASSSTGAGTEAFF
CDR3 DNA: TGTGCCAGCAGTTCGACAGGGGCGGGCACTGAAGCTTTCTTT

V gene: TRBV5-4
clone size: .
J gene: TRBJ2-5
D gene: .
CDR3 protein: CASSFSGGEETQYF
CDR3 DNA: TGTGCCAGCAGCTTCAGCGGCGGGGAAGAGACCCAGTACTTC

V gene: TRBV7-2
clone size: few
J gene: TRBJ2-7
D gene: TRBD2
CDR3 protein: CASRGGPSYEQYF
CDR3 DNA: TGTGCCAGCCGGGGGGGCCCCTCCTACGAGCAGTACTTC

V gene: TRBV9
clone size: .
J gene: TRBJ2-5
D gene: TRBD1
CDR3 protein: CASSPGQGSQETQYF
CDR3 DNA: TGTGCCAGCAGCCCCGGACAGGGGAGCCAGGAGACCCAGTACTTC

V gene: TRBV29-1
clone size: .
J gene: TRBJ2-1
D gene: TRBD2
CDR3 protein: CSWGGSSYNEQFF
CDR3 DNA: TGCAGTTGGGGCGGGAGCTCCTACAATGAGCAGTTCTTC

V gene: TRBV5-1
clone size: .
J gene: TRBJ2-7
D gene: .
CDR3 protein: CASSLISGSSYEQYF
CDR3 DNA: TGCGCCAGCAGCTTGATATCCGGGAGCTCCTACGAGCAGTACTTC

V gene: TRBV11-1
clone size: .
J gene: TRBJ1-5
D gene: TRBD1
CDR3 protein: CASSSGQGENQPQHF
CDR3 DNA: TGTGCCAGCAGCTCGGGACAGGGGGAGAATCAGCCCCAGCATTTT

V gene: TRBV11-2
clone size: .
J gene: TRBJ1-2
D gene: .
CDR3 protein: CASSFGGNYGYTF
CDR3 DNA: TGTGCCAGCAGCTTCGGGGGAAACTATGGCTACACCTTC

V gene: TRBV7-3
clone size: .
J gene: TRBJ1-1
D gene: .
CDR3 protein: CASSLSRATEAFF
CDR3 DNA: TGTGCCAGCAGCTTAAGCAGGGCGACTGAAGCTTTCTTT

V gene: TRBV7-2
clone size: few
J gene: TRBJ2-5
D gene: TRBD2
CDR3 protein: CASSKVWRGVQETQYF
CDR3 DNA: TGTGCCAGCAGCAAAGTCTGGCGGGGGGTGCAAGAGACCCAGTACTTC

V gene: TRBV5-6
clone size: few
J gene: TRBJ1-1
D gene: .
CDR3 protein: CASSLAGIPAEAFF
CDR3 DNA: TGTGCCAGCAGCTTGGCGGGGATTCCTGCTGAAGCTTTCTTT

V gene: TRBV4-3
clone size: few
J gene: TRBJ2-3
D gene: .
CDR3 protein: CASSQDPVTATDTQYF
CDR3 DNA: TGCGCCAGCAGCCAAGATCCCGTGACTGCCACAGATACGCAGTATTTT

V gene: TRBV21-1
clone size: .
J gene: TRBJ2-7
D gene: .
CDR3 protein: CASSTDPGSLYEQYF
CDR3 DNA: TGTGCCAGCAGCACCGACCCAGGGTCTCTTTACGAGCAGTACTTC

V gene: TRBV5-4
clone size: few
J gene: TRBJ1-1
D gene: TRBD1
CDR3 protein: CASSPPPPQGDRAFF
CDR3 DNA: TGTGCCAGCAGTCCTCCCCCTCCCCAGGGGGATCGGGCTTTCTTT

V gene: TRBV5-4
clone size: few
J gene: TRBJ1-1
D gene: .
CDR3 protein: CASTPTGGRTEAFF
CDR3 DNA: TGTGCCAGCACCCCTACGGGGGGTAGAACTGAAGCTTTCTTT

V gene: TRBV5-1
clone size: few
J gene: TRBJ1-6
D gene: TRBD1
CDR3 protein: CASSTGQKNSPLHF
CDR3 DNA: TGCGCCAGCAGCACGGGACAGAAAAATTCACCCCTCCACTTT

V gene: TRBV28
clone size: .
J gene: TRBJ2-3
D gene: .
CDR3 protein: CASSFPSDTQYF
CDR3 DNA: TGTGCCAGCAGTTTCCCCTCAGATACGCAGTATTTT